This is a list of T cell receptor beta chains from one sample in a study of blood T cell repertoires in COVID-19. Profiling relied on immunoSEQ multiplex PCR, and the TCRdb table lists in-frame clones only, not all of them. This sample has 40,000 to 60,000 clones, with more than 75% found just once. Sequenced: peripheral blood. The receptors originated from a human donor in a cohort sampled during active COVID-19. The CDR3 runs from the conserved cysteine through the conserved F or W. The D gene is left open where the match is weak.

TRBJ2-2 TRBD2 TRBV5-1 CASSRGDTGELFF
TRBJ2-7 . TRBV7-6 CASRGTFLYF
TRBJ1-2 TRBD1 TRBV7-2 CASSLLQGSGGYTF
TRBJ1-1 TRBD1 TRBV6-4 CASSVNRGTEAFF
TRBJ1-6 . TRBV5-4 CASSSRNSPLHF
TRBJ2-5 TRBD2 TRBV5-4 CASSLASQTSVKETQYF
TRBJ2-7 TRBD1 TRBV2 CASRDTGGDEQYF
TRBJ1-1 TRBD1 TRBV18 CASSPRQGANTEAFF
TRBJ2-2 . TRBV5-1 CASSLFQGSRELFF
TRBJ1-5 . TRBV2 CASRPRSNQPQHF
TRBJ2-7 TRBD2 TRBV6-5 CASSAGLAGAYEQYF
TRBJ2-7 TRBD2 TRBV11-2 CASRSWGGGASSYEQYF
TRBJ2-7 . TRBV18 CASSPLVGSYEQYF
TRBJ2-3 . TRBV7-2 CASSLGFTRGGDTQYF
TRBJ2-7 . TRBV5-4 CASSSGSNRSNLWQYF
TRBJ1-2 . TRBV7-9 CASSFDVPRGNNYGYTF
TRBJ2-1 . TRBV4-1 CASSQVTTGPYYNEQFF
TRBJ1-3 TRBD1 TRBV12-5 CASGLGGGGGNTIYF
TRBJ1-1 TRBD1 TRBV6-5 CASSRQGWDTEAFF
TRBJ1-2 . TRBV5-1 CASSLVVTGPSNYGYTF
TRBJ2-1 . TRBV6-2/TRBV6-3 CASSPSQRVAYNEQFF
TRBJ2-7 . TRBV15 CATSRDREAAYEQYF
TRBJ2-4 . TRBV7-2 CASSLGDRYLAKNIQYF
TRBJ2-1 . TRBV7-9 CASSLEGLPSYNEQFF
TRBJ2-7 TRBD1 TRBV6-5 CASSYGTGIYEQYF
TRBJ2-7 . TRBV10-1 CASRFEGGATSNYEQYF
TRBJ1-2 TRBD1 TRBV27 CASSLDRTYGYTF
TRBJ1-3 . TRBV6-5 CASSYSSRNSGNTIYF
TRBJ2-1 . TRBV4-3 CASSQDYMGAGYNEQFF
TRBJ1-5 . TRBV30 CAWSKIITGSNQPQHF
TRBJ1-4 . TRBV29-1 CSVKGRGRTNEKLFF
TRBJ2-7 TRBD1 TRBV2 CASSARDRGGYEQYF
TRBJ2-4 . TRBV3-1/TRBV3-2 CASSLKGAALAKNIQYF
TRBJ1-2 . TRBV7-2 CASSLVPEGGYTF
TRBJ1-5 . TRBV11-2 CASSLDGGNNNQPQHF
TRBJ2-1 TRBD1 TRBV5-1 CASSKGTGVNEQFF
TRBJ2-5 . TRBV21-1 CASSLYPGQPGETQYF
TRBJ1-4 . TRBV27 CASSLQGLATNEKLFF
TRBJ1-1 TRBD1 TRBV19 CASSTSSHRGLNTEAFF
TRBJ1-6 . TRBV6-5 CASSYGVGNSPLHF
TRBJ2-5 TRBD2 TRBV2 CASSGGGPLKETQYF
TRBJ2-2 TRBD1 TRBV18 CASSPRDSLVTGELFF
TRBJ2-1 TRBD2 TRBV7-2 CASKGPRGDSYNEQFF
TRBJ1-2 . TRBV12-3/TRBV12-4 CASRETTYGYTF
TRBJ2-7 TRBD2 TRBV11-3 CASSSSGLAGAQYF
TRBJ2-7 TRBD1 TRBV5-6 CASSPGTGAREQYF
TRBJ2-2 . TRBV10-3 CAISEPGVSNTGELFF
TRBJ2-6 . TRBV11-3 CASSPRYSGANVLTF
TRBJ2-2 TRBD2 TRBV6-2/TRBV6-3 CASSYGGLAEITGELFF
TRBJ1-5 . TRBV4-1 CASSQDSGWRPQHF
TRBJ1-5 . TRBV6-4 CASSVSSNQPQHF
TRBJ1-2 TRBD1 TRBV19 CASTSRTGALYGYTF